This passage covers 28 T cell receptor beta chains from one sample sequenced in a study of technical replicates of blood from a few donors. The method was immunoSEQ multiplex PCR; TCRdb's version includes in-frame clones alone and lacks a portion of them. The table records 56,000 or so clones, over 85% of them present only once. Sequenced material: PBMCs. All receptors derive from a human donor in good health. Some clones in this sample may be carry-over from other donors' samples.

This CDR3 reads CASSLVGTDLYGYTF. The CDR3 DNA sequence: TGTGCCAGCAGCTTAGTTGGGACAGACCTCTATGGCTACACCTTC. The chain carries TRBV7-8 and TRBJ1-2; 7 bases line up with TRBD1. In germline, CDR1 is SGHVS, CDR2 FQNEAQ. V trimming: 1 base; J trimming: 4 bases; junction bases outside the gene matches: 6. The CDR3 length is 15 residues.

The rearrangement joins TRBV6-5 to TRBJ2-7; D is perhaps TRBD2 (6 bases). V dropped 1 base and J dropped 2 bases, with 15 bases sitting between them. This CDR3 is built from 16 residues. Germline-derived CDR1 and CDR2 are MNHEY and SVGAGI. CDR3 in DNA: TGTGCCAGCAGTTACTTCGGCCGAGGAGGGACCTACGAGCAGTACTTC. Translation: CASSYFGRGGTYEQYF.

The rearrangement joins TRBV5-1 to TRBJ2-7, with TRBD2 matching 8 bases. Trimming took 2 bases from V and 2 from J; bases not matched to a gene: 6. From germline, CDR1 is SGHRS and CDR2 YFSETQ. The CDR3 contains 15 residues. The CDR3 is CASSFSSGGTYEQYF. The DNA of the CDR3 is TGCGCCAGCAGCTTTTCATCGGGAGGGACCTACGAGCAGTACTTC.

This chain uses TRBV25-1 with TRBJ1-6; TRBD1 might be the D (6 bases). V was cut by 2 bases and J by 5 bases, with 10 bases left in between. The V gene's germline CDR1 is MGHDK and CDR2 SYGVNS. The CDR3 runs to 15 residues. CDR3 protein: CASSELTGNNSPLHF. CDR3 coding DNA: TGTGCCAGCAGTGAACTTACAGGGAATAATTCACCCCTCCACTTT.

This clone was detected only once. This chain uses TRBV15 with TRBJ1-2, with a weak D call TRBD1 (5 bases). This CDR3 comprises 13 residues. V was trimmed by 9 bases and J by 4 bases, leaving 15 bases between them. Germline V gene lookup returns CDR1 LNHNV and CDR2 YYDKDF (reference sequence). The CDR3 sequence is CATQKAGGYGYTF. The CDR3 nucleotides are TGTGCCACACAGAAAGCGGGGGGCTATGGCTACACCTTC. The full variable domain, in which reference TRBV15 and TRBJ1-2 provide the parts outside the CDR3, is DAMVIQNPRYQVTQFGKPVTLSCSQTLNHNVMYWYQQKSSQAPKLLFHYYDKDFNNEADTPDNFQSRRPNTSFCFLDIRSPGLGDTAMYLCATQKAGGYGYTFGSGTRLTVV.

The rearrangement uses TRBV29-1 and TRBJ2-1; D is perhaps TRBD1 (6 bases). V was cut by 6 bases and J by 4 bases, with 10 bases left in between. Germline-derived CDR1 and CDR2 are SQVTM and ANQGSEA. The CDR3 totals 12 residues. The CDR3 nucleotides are TGCAGCGTCCGGACAGATTACAATGAGCAGTTCTTC. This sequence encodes CSVRTDYNEQFF.

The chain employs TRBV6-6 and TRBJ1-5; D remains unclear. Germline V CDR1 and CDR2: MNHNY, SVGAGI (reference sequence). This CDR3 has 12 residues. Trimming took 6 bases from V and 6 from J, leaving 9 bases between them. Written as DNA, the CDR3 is TGTGCCAGCAGAGAGCTGCCTCAGCCCCAGCATTTT. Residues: CASRELPQPQHF.

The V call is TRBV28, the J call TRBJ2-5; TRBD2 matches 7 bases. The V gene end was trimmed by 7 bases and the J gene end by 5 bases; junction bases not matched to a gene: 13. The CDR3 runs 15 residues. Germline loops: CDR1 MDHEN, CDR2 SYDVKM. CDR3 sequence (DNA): TGTGCCAGCACGGCGGGAGATGGCAGTGGCGAGACCCAGTACTTC. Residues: CASTAGDGSGETQYF.

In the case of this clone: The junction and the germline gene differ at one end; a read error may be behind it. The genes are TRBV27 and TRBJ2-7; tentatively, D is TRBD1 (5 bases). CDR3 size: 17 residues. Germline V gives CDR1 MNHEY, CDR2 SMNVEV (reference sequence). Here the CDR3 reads CASSISTWGRVTDEQYF. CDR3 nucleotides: TGTGCCAGCAGTATATCGACCTGGGGCAGGGTGACAGACGAGCAGTACTTC.

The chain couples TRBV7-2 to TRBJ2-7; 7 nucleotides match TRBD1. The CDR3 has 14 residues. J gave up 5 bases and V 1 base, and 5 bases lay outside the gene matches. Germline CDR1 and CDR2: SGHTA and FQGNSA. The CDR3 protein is CASSLGDRVHEQYF. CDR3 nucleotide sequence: TGTGCCAGCAGCTTAGGGGACAGAGTGCACGAGCAGTACTTC.

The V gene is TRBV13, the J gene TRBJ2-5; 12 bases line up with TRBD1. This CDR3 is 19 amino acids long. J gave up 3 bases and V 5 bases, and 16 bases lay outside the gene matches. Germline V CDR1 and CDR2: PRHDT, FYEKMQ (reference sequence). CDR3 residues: CASSALRDRGPDIEETQYF. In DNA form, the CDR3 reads TGTGCCAGCAGCGCTCTCCGGGACAGGGGGCCCGATATTGAAGAGACCCAGTACTTC.

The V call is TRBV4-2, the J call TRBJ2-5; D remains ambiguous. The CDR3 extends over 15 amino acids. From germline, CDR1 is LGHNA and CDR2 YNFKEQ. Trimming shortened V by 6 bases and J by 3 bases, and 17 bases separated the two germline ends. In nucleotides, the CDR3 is TGTGCCAGCAGACAATTGGTTGGCGGAAAAGAGACCCAGTACTTC. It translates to CASRQLVGGKETQYF.

The CDR3 DNA is TGTGCCAGCAGGACCGACAGGGGGCGCGTAGAGACCCAGTACTTC. It encodes CASRTDRGRVETQYF. The V gene is TRBV6-5, the J gene TRBJ2-5; 10 nucleotides agree with TRBD1. Germline lookup yields CDR1 MNHEY and CDR2 SVGAGI. This CDR3 has 15 amino acids. Trimming at V came to 6 bases and at J to 4 bases, leaving 8 bases not matched to a gene.

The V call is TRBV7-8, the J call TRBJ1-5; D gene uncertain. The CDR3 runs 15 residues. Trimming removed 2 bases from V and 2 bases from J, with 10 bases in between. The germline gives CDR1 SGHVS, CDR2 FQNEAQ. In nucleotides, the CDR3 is TGTGCCAGCAGCTTACAGGTACCTGGCAATCAGCCCCAGCATTTT. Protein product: CASSLQVPGNQPQHF.

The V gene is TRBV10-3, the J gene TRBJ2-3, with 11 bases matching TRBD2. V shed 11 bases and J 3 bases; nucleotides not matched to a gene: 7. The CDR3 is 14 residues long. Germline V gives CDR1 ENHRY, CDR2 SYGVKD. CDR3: CASIAGGRTDTQYF. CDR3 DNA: TGTGCCTCCATAGCGGGGGGGCGGACAGATACGCAGTATTTT.

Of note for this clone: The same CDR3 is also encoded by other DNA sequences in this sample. The CDR3 sequence: CASSLRLNTGELFF. CDR3 sequence (DNA): TGTGCCAGCAGCCTGCGGTTGAACACCGGGGAGCTGTTTTTT. This sequence joins TRBV5-6 and TRBJ2-2; no definite D call. Germline-derived CDR1 and CDR2 are SGHDT and YYEEEE. Trimming pared 4 bases from V and 1 base from J, leaving 8 bases between. The CDR3 totals 14 residues.

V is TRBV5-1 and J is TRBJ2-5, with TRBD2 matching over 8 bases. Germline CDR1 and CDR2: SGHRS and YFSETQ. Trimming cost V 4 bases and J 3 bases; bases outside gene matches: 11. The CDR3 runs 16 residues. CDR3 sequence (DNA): TGCGCCAGCAGCCGAGGGTCGGGGGGGCAGGAAGAGACCCAGTACTTC. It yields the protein CASSRGSGGQEETQYF.

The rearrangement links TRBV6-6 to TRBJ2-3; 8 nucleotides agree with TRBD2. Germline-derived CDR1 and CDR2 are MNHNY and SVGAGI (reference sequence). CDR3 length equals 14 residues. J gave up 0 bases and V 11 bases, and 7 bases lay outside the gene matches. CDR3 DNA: TGTGCCGATTCCGCTAGCGGGAGCACAGATACGCAGTATTTT. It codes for CADSASGSTDTQYF.

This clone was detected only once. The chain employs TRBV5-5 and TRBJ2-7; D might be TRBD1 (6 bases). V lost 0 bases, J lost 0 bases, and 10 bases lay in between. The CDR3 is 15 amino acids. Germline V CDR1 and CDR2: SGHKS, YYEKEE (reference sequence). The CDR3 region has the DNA TGTGCCAGCAGCTTGGGACAGGAGAACTCCTACGAGCAGTACTTC. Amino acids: CASSLGQENSYEQYF. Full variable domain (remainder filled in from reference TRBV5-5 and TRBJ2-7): DAGVTQSPTHLIKTRGQQVTLRCSPISGHKSVSWYQQVLGQGPQFIFQYYEKEERGRGNFPDRFSARQFPNYSSELNVNALLLGDSALYLCASSLGQENSYEQYFGPGTRLTVT.

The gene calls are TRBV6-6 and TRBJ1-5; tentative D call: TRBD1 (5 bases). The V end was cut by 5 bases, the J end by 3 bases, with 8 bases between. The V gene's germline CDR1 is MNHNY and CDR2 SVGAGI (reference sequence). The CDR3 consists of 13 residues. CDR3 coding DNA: TGTGCCAGCAGTGGGGCCAACAATCAGCCCCAGCATTTT. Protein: CASSGANNQPQHF.

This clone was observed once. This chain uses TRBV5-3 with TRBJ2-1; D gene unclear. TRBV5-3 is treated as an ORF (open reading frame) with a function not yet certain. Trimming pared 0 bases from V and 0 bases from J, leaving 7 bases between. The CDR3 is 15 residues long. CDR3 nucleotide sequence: TGTGCCAGAAGCTTGGCTTTGTTCTCCTACAATGAGCAGTTCTTC. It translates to CARSLALFSYNEQFF.

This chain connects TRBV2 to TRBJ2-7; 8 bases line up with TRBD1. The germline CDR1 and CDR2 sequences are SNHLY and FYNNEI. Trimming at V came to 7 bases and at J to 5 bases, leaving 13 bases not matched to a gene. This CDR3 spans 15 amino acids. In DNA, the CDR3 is TGTGCCAGCACCCCGGAGGACAGGGTCAAGGACGAGCAGTACTTC. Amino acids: CASTPEDRVKDEQYF.

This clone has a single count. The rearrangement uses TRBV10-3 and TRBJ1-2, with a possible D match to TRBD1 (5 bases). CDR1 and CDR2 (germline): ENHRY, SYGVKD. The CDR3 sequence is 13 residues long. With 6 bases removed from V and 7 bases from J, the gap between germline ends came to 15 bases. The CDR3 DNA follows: TGTGCCATCAGGCAGGGCCAATCCACTGGCTACACCTTC. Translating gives CAIRQGQSTGYTF.

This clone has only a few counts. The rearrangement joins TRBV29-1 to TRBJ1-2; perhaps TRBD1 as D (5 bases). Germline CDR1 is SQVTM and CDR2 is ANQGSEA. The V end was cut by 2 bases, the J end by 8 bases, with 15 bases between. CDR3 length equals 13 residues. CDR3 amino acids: CSVESGGAGGYTF. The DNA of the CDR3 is TGCAGCGTTGAATCAGGTGGGGCGGGAGGCTACACCTTC.

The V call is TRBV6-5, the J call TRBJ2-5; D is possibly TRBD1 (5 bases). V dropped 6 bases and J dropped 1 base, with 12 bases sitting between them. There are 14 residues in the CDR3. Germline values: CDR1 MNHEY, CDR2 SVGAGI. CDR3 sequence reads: CASRLDSLQETQYF. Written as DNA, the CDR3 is TGTGCCAGCAGACTCGACAGCCTCCAAGAGACCCAGTACTTC.

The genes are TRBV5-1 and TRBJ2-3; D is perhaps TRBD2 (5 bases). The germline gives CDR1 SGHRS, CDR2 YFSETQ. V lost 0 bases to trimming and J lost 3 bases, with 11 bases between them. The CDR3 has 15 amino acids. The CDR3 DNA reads TGCGCCAGCAGCTTGGGTGAGGGTTTGACAGATACGCAGTATTTT. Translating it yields CASSLGEGLTDTQYF.

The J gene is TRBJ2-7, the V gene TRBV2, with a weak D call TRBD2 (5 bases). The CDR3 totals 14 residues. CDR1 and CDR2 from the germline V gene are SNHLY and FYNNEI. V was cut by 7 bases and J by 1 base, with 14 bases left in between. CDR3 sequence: CASTMSEVSYEQYF. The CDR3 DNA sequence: TGTGCCAGCACTATGTCGGAGGTTTCCTACGAGCAGTACTTC.

CDR3 DNA sequence: TGTGCCAGCAGCTTGACGGGGGACACTGAAGCTTTCTTT. Translation: CASSLTGDTEAFF. V and J are TRBV7-9 and TRBJ1-1, with TRBD1 as a possible D gene (5 bases). With 3 bases removed from V and 3 bases from J, the gap between germline ends came to 8 bases. Germline V lookup: CDR1 SEHNR, CDR2 FQNEAQ (reference sequence). CDR3 length equals 13 residues.